The rows below give T cell receptor beta chains drawn from one sample of a study of early T cells in non-severe SARS-CoV-2 infection. MiXCR was run by TCRdb on the 5' RACE reads, yielding one entry per CDR3 protein. The sample records roughly 56,000 distinct CDR3 sequences, approximately 12% being singletons. Sequencing was performed on whole blood. The receptors were gathered from an adult who was a healthcare worker with PCR-confirmed SARS-CoV-2 infection or an uninfected control (not recorded which). Each CDR3 is given with its conserved first and last residue. D genes are given only for firm matches. Rows give clone size only sometimes, using once, few, many, or a class for an expanded clone.

TGTGCCAGCAGCTTGGAAAACAATGAGCAGTTCTTC,CASSLENNEQFF,many,.,TRBJ2-1,TRBV5-4
TGTGCCAGCAGCCTACAGGGGCCAAATCAGCCCCAGCATTTT,CASSLQGPNQPQHF,many,TRBD1,TRBJ1-5,TRBV7-6
TGTGCCAGCAGCCATGCCCACAACAGGGAGCAGTACTTC,CASSHAHNREQYF,.,.,TRBJ2-7,TRBV11-3
TGCAGCGTTGAAGTAGGCCACAGCTACGAGCAGTACTTC,CSVEVGHSYEQYF,.,.,TRBJ2-7,TRBV29-1
TGTGCCAGCAGCCCCGGACTTCACGGGGGGGCTTTCTTT,CASSPGLHGGAFF,many,.,TRBJ1-1,TRBV27
TGTGCCAGCAGCCGGACAGGCGGCACAGATACGCAGTATTTT,CASSRTGGTDTQYF,many,TRBD1,TRBJ2-3,TRBV7-6
TGTGCCTGGAGTCTTCGACCCGGAGGCACCATATATTTT,CAWSLRPGGTIYF,many,.,TRBJ1-3,TRBV30
TGTGCCTGGAGGACCATCACCGGGGAGCTGTTTTTT,CAWRTITGELFF,few,.,TRBJ2-2,TRBV30
TGTGCCAGCAGTGGGACAGGGAGGGGCTACGAGCAGTACTTC,CASSGTGRGYEQYF,.,.,TRBJ2-7,TRBV6-1
TGTGCCACCAGCAGAGATCATGCCCCGACCCAGTACTTC,CATSRDHAPTQYF,few,.,TRBJ2-5,TRBV15
TGTGCCACCAGTGTGGTAAAGGCCGGAGGAGATACGCAGTATTTT,CATSVVKAGGDTQYF,many,.,TRBJ2-3,TRBV24-1
TGCGCCAGCATGGGGAACAGGGGCTATGGCTACACCTTC,CASMGNRGYGYTF,many,TRBD1,TRBJ1-2,TRBV5-1
TGTGCCAGCAGCTACCGCCAGGGGCCTCACCAAGAGACCCAGTACTTC,CASSYRQGPHQETQYF,few,.,TRBJ2-5,TRBV11-2
TGTGCCAGCAGCTTTTCTGGATTAGCCCTCCACTTT,CASSFSGLALHF,few,.,TRBJ1-6,TRBV5-8
TGCGCCAGCAGCCAAGAGGGTCCGGAGACAACTAATGAAAAACTGTTTTTT,CASSQEGPETTNEKLFF,.,.,TRBJ1-4,TRBV4-1